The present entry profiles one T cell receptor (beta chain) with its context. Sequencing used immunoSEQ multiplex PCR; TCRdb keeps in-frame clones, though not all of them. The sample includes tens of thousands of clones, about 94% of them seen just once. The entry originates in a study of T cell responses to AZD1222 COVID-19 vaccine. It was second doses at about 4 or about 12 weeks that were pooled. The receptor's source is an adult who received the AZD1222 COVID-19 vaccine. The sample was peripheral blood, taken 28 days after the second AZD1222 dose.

In DNA form, the CDR3 reads TGTGCCAGCAGCGTAGGGGGGGGCGACTCTGGAAACACCATATATTTT. It codes for CASSVGGGDSGNTIYF. The V call is TRBV9, the J call TRBJ1-3; D possibly corresponds to TRBD1 (6 bases). Looked up from germline, CDR1 is SGDLS and CDR2 is YYNGEE. V was cut by 0 bases and J by 0 bases, with 10 bases left in between. There are 16 residues in the CDR3.